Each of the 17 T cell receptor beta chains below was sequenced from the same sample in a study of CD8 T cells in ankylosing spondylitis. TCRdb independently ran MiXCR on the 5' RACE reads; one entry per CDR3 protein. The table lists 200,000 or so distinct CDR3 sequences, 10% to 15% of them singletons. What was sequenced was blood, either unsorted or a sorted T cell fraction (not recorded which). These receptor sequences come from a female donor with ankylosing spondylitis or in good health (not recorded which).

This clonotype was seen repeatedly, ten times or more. This CDR3 reads CAAGDTYNEQFF. DNA of the CDR3: TGTGCCGCGGGAGACACCTACAATGAGCAGTTCTTC. This sequence joins TRBV2 and TRBJ2-1; 7 bases are a match to TRBD2. V gave up 11 bases and J gave up 2 bases; unmatched junction bases: 3. The CDR3 totals 12 residues. Germline V gene lookup returns CDR1 SNHLY and CDR2 FYNNEI.

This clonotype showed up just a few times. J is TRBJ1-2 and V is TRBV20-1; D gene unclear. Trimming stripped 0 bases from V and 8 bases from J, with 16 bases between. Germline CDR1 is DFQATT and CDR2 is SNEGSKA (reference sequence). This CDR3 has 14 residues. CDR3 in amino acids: CSARDSKVPMGYTF. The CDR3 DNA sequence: TGCAGTGCTAGAGATTCCAAAGTTCCAATGGGCTACACCTTC.

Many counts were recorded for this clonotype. The CDR3 spells CASSSGSPYEQYF. The CDR3 coding sequence is TGTGCCAGCAGCTCCGGGTCCCCCTACGAGCAGTACTTC. V gene TRBV7-2 combines with J gene TRBJ2-7; no reliable D call. The CDR3 sequence is 13 residues long. Trimming removed 4 bases at V and 2 bases at J, with 9 bases between. Germline values: CDR1 SGHTA, CDR2 FQGNSA.

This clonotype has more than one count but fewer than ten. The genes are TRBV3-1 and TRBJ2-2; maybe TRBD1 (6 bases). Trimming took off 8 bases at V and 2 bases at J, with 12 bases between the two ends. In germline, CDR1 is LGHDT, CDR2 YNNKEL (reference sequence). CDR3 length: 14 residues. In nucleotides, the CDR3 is TGTGCCAGCGGACGGACAGAAAACACCGGGGAGCTGTTTTTT. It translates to CASGRTENTGELFF. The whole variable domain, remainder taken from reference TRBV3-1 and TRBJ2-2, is DTAVSQTPKYLVTQMGNDKSIKCEQNLGHDTMYWYKQDSKKFLKIMFSYNNKELIINETVPNRFSPKSPDKAHLNLHINSLELGDSAVYFCASGRTENTGELFFGEGSRLTVL.

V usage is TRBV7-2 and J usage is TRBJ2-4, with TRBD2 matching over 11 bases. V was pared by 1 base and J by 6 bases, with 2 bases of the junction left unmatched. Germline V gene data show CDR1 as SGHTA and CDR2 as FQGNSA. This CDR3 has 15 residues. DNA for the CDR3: TGTGCCAGCAGCTTAGTAGCGGGAGGGATAAACATTCAGTACTTC. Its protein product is CASSLVAGGINIQYF.

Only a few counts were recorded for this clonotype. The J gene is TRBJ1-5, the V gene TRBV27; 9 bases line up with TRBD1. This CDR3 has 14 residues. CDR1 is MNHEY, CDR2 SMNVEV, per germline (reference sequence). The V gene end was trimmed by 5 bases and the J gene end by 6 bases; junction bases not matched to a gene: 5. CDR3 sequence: CASSHGTGSQPQHF. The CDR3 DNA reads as TGTGCCAGCAGTCACGGGACAGGGAGTCAGCCCCAGCATTTT.

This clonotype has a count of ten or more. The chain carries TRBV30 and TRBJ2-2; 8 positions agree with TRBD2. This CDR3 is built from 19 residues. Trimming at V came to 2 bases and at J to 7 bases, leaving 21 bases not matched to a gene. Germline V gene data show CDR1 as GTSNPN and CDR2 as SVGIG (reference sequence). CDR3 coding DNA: TGTGCCTGGAGTCCTCCCCTCTGGACTAGCCGCATTTATGTCGGGGAGCTGTTTTTT. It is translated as CAWSPPLWTSRIYVGELFF.

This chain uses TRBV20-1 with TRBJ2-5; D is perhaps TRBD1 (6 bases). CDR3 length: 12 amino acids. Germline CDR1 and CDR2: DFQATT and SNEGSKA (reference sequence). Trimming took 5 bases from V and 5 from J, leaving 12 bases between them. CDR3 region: CSARKGVETQYF. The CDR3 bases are TGCAGTGCTCGGAAGGGGGTGGAGACCCAGTACTTC.

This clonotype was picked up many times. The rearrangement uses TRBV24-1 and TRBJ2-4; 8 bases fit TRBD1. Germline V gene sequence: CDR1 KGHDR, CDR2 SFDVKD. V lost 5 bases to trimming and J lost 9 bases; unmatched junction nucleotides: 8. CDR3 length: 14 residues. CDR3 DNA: TGTGCCACCAGTGCCGTCGGACAGGGCGGCATTCAGTACTTC. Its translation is CATSAVGQGGIQYF.

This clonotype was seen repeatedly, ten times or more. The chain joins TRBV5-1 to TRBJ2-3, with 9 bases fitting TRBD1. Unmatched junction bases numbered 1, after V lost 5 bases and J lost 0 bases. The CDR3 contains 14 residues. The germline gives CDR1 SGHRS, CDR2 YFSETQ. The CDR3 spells CASRGTGSTDTQYF. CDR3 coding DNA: TGCGCCAGCAGAGGGACAGGGAGCACAGATACGCAGTATTTT. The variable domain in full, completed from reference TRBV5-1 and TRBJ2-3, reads KAGVTQTPRYLIKTRGQQVTLSCSPISGHRSVSWYQQTPGQGLQFLFEYFSETQRNKGNFPGRFSGRQFSNSRSEMNVSTLELGDSALYLCASRGTGSTDTQYFGPGTRLTVL.

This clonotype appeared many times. The CDR3 region is CSVGSLAGSSYNEQFF. The CDR3 coding sequence is TGCAGCGTTGGATCACTAGCGGGAAGCTCCTACAATGAGCAGTTCTTC. The genes are TRBV29-1 and TRBJ2-1, with TRBD2 identical over 10 bases. The length of the CDR3 is 16 residues. Germline V lookup: CDR1 SQVTM, CDR2 ANQGSEA. V gave up 4 bases and J gave up 0 bases; unmatched junction bases: 6.

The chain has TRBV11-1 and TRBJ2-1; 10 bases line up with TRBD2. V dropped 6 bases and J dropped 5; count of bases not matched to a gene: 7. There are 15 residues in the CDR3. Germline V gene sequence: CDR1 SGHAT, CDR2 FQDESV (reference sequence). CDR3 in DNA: TGTGCCAGCAGAATAGCGGGGGGATTCCACAATGAGCAGTTCTTC. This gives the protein CASRIAGGFHNEQFF.

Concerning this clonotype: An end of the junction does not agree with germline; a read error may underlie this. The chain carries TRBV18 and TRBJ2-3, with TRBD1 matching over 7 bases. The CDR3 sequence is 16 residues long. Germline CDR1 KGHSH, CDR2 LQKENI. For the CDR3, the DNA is TGTGCCGGCTCACCCCGGACAGGATCTAGCACAGATACGCAGTATTTT. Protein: CAGSPRTGSSTDTQYF.

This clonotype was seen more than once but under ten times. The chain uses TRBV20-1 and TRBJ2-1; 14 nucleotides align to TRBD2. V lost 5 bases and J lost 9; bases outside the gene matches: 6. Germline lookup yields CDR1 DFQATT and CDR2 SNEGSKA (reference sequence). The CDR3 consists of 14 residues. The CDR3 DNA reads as TGCAGTGCTGGGGGGACTAGCGGGAGCAGTGAGCAGTTCTTC. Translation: CSAGGTSGSSEQFF.

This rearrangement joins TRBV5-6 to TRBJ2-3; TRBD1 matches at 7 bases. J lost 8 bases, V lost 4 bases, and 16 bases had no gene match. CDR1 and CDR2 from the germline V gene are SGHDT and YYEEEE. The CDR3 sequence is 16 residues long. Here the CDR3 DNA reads TGTGCCAGCAGCCTGAATCAGGGAAAGGGGGCAGGTACGCAGTATTTT. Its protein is CASSLNQGKGAGTQYF.

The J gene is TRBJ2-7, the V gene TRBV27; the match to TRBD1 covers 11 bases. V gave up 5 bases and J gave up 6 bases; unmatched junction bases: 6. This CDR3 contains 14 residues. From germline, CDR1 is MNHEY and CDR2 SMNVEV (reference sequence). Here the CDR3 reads CASSNGQGAFEQYF. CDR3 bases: TGTGCCAGCAGTAACGGACAGGGGGCATTCGAGCAGTACTTC.

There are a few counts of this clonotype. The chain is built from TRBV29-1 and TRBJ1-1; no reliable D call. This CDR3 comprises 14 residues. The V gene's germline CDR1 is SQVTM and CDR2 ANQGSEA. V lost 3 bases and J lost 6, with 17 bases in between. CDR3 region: CSVDHPGSVPEAFF. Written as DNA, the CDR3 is TGCAGCGTTGATCATCCGGGTAGCGTCCCTGAAGCTTTCTTT.